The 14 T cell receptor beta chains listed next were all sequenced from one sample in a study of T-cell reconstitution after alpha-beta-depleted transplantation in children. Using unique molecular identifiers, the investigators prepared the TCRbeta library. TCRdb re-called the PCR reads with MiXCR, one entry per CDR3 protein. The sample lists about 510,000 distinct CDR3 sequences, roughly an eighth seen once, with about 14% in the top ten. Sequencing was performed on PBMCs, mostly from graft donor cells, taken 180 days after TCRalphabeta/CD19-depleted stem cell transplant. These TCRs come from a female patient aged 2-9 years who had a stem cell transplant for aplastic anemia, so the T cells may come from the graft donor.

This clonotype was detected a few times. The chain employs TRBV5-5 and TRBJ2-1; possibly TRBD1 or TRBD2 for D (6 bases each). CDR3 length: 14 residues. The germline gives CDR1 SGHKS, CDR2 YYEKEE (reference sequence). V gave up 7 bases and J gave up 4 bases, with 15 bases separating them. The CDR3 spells CASEGGGRYNEQFF. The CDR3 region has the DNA TGTGCCAGCGAGGGGGGCGGCCGGTACAATGAGCAGTTCTTC.

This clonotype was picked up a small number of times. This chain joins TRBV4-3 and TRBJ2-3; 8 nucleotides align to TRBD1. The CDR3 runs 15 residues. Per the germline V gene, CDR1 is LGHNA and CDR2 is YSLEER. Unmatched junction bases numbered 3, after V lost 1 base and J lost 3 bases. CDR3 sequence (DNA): TGCGCCAGCAGCCAAGCGGACAGGGAGACAGATACGCAGTATTTT. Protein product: CASSQADRETDTQYF.

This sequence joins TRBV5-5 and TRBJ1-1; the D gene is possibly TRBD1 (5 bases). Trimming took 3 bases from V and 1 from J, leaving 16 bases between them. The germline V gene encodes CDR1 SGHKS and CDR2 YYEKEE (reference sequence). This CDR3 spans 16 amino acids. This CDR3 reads CASSWGDVDGNTEAFF. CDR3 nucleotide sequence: TGTGCCAGCAGCTGGGGGGACGTTGATGGGAACACTGAAGCTTTCTTT.

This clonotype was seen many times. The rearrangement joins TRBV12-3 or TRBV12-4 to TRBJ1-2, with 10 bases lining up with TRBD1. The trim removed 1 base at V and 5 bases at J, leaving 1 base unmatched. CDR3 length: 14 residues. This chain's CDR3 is CASSLGTGGYGYTF. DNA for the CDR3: TGTGCCAGCAGTTTAGGGACAGGGGGTTATGGCTACACCTTC.

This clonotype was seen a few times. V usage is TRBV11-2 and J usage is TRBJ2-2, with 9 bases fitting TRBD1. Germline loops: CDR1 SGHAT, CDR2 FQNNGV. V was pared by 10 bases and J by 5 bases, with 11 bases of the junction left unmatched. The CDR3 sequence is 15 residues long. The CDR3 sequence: CATKFPGQGTGELFF. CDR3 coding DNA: TGTGCCACCAAATTTCCGGGACAGGGTACCGGGGAGCTGTTTTTT. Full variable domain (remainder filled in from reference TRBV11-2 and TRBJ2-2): EAGVAQSPRYKIIEKRQSVAFWCNPISGHATLYWYQQILGQGPKLLIQFQNNGVVDDSQLPKDRFSAERLKGVDSTLKIQPAKLEDSAVYLCATKFPGQGTGELFFGEGSRLTVL.

The chain's CDR3 is CASGDRQAHNNSPLHF. The CDR3 region has the DNA TGTGCCAGCGGGGATCGACAGGCACACAATAATTCACCCCTCCACTTT. The V and J genes are TRBV25-1 and TRBJ1-6; TRBD1 is a possible D gene (6 bases). CDR3 size: 16 residues. The germline V gene encodes CDR1 MGHDK and CDR2 SYGVNS. Deletions cut 8 bases from V and 5 bases from J, with 19 bases between.

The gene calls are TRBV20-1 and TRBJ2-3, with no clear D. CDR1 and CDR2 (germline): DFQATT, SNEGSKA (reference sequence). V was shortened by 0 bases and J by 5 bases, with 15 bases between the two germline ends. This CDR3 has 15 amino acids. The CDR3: CSARDLDPPGDTQYF. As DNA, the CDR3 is TGCAGTGCTAGAGATTTGGACCCTCCAGGAGATACGCAGTATTTT.

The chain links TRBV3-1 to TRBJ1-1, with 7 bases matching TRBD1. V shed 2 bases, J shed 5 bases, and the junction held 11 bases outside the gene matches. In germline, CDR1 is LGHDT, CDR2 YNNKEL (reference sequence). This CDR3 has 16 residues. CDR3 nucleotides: TGTGCCAGCAGCCAACGCGCGACAGGGAGGATTACTGAAGCTTTCTTT. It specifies CASSQRATGRITEAFF.

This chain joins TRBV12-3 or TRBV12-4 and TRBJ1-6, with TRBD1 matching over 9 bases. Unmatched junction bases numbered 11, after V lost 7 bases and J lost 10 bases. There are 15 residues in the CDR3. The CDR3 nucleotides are TGTGCCAGCACCCCGTTGGACAGGGGTCGATCACCCCTCCACTTT. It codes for CASTPLDRGRSPLHF.

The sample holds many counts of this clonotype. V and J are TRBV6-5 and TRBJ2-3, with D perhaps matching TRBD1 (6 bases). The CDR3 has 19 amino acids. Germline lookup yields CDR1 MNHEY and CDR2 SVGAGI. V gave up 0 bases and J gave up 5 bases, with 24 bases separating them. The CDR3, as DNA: TGTGCCAGCAGTTACTCTCAGGGGTCTGACAGAAAAGCTTTAGATACGCAGTATTTT. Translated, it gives CASSYSQGSDRKALDTQYF.

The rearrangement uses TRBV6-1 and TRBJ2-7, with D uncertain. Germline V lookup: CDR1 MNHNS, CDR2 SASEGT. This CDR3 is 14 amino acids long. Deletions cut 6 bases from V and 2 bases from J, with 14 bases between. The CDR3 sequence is CASRQWQTTYEQYV. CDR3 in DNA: TGTGCCAGCAGACAGTGGCAGACCACCTACGAGCAGTACGTC.

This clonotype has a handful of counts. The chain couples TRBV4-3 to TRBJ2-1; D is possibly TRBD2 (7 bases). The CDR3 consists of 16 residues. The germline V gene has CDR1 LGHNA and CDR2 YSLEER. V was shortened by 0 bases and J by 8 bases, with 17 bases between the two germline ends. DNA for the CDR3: TGCGCCAGCAGCCAAGACAGGCTAGGGGGGGGCGATGAGCAGTTCTTC. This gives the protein CASSQDRLGGGDEQFF.

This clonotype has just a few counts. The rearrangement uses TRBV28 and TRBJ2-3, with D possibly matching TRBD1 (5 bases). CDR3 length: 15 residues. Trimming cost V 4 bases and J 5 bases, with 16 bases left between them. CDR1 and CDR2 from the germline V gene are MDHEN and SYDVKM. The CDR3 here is CASSSAVMGRDTQYF. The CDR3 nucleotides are TGTGCCAGCAGTTCCGCGGTTATGGGGCGAGATACGCAGTATTTT.

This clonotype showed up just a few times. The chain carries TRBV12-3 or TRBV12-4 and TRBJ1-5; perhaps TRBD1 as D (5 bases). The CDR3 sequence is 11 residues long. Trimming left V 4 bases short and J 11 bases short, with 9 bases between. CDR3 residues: CASSYRDAQHF. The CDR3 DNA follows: TGTGCCAGCAGTTACCGGGACGCCCAGCATTTT.